A single sample is the source of the 13 T cell receptor beta chains below, sequenced in a study of blood T cell repertoires in COVID-19. Generated by immunoSEQ multiplex PCR, the TCRdb table keeps only in-frame clones and is missing some. Among over 150,000 clones listed, roughly 86% were seen once. The specimen sequenced was peripheral blood. These receptors all stem from a woman aged 60-75 years who had recovered from COVID-19.

This clone was seen more than once but under ten times. V is TRBV6-1 and J is TRBJ1-2; TRBD1 agrees at 7 bases. The CDR3 totals 18 residues. After removal of 1 base from V and 3 bases from J, the junction contained 14 bases not matched to a gene. From germline, CDR1 is MNHNS and CDR2 SASEGT. The CDR3 loop reads CASSEGTGSFNLDYGYTF. CDR3 bases: TGTGCCAGCAGTGAAGGGACAGGATCCTTCAATCTCGACTATGGCTACACCTTC.

This chain connects TRBV15 to TRBJ1-4; 9 bases align to TRBD1. The CDR3 consists of 20 residues. Germline lookup yields CDR1 LNHNV and CDR2 YYDKDF (reference sequence). The trim removed 5 bases at V and 0 bases at J, leaving 16 bases unmatched. The CDR3 spells CATSWEPGQGSLATNEKLFF. CDR3 DNA: TGTGCCACCAGCTGGGAACCGGGACAGGGCTCTCTTGCAACTAATGAAAAACTGTTTTTT.

The chain is built from TRBV19 and TRBJ1-2, with a possible D match to TRBD1 (6 bases). V lost 11 bases and J lost 6, with 16 bases in between. Germline V gives CDR1 LNHDA, CDR2 SQIVND (reference sequence). This CDR3 contains 12 residues. CDR3 amino acids: CARLQGNNGYTF. The CDR3 nucleotides are TGTGCCCGACTACAGGGAAATAATGGCTACACCTTC.

The chain has TRBV10-3 and TRBJ1-2, with 9 bases that match TRBD1. J was trimmed by 1 base and V by 6 bases; bases with no gene match: 3. Per the germline V gene, CDR1 is ENHRY and CDR2 is SYGVKD. The CDR3 covers 14 residues. The DNA for the CDR3 is TGTGCCATCAGGGGACAGGGAGATAACTATGGCTACACCTTC. Protein: CAIRGQGDNYGYTF.

The gene calls are TRBV4-2 and TRBJ2-2; possible D gene TRBD1, 6 bases. The CDR3 runs 16 residues. With 1 base removed from V and 5 bases from J, the gap between germline ends came to 14 bases. Germline V CDR1 and CDR2: LGHNA, YNFKEQ. CDR3 coding DNA: TGTGCCAGCAGCCAAGTGTCGCAGGGGCCTACCGGGGAGCTGTTTTTT. This codes for CASSQVSQGPTGELFF.

The chain combines TRBV5-8 with TRBJ2-5; D possibly corresponds to TRBD1 (5 bases). The V end was cut by 4 bases, the J end by 1 base, with 17 bases between. The V gene's germline CDR1 is SGHTS and CDR2 YDEGEE. The CDR3 is 16 amino acids. This CDR3 reads CASSHRTELSQETQYF. CDR3 in DNA: TGTGCCAGCAGCCACAGGACGGAACTTAGCCAAGAGACCCAGTACTTC.

This clone has a handful of counts. The chain uses TRBV19 and TRBJ2-5; TRBD2 aligns across 8 bases. The germline V gene encodes CDR1 LNHDA and CDR2 SQIVND (reference sequence). The V segment lost 2 bases and the J segment 4 bases; nucleotides outside the gene matches: 3. The CDR3 has 14 amino acids. This chain's CDR3 is CASSISGGIETQYF. DNA of the CDR3: TGTGCCAGTAGTATATCGGGGGGGATAGAGACCCAGTACTTC.

The rearrangement links TRBV19 to TRBJ2-7; D may be TRBD2 (6 bases). The CDR3 has 12 residues. CDR1 is LNHDA and CDR2 is SQIVND in the germline V gene (reference sequence). V was shortened by 7 bases and J by 7 bases, with 14 bases between the two germline ends. The CDR3 DNA sequence: TGTGCCAGTATAGGCCGCGCGGGAGAGCAGTACTTC. It specifies CASIGRAGEQYF.

The J gene is TRBJ2-7, the V gene TRBV25-1; tentatively, D is TRBD2 (6 bases). The germline CDR1 and CDR2 sequences are MGHDK and SYGVNS. V was clipped by 6 bases and J by 0 bases, with 15 bases between them. The CDR3 sequence is 15 residues long. The CDR3 protein is CASSHKKGLSYEQYF. In DNA form, the CDR3 reads TGTGCCAGCAGCCACAAAAAGGGACTCTCCTACGAGCAGTACTTC.

The chain is built from TRBV7-9 and TRBJ1-4, with no clear D. V was trimmed by 1 base and J by 0 bases, leaving 6 bases between them. The CDR3 contains 15 residues. Looked up from germline, CDR1 is SEHNR and CDR2 is FQNEAQ (reference sequence). As DNA, the CDR3 is TGTGCCAGCAGCTTAGGGTCGGCAACTAATGAAAAACTGTTTTTT. This translates into CASSLGSATNEKLFF.

The rearrangement uses TRBV27 and TRBJ2-7, with 10 bases fitting TRBD2. This CDR3 has 16 amino acids. With 2 bases clipped from V and 7 bases from J, the junction kept 11 bases outside the gene matches. Germline CDR1 reads MNHEY; CDR2 reads SMNVEV (reference sequence). The CDR3 nucleotides read TGTGCCAGCAGTTTAATGCCTAGCGGGGGCCTGAGTGAGCAGTACTTC. The encoded protein is CASSLMPSGGLSEQYF.

This chain joins TRBV30 and TRBJ2-7, with 7 bases lining up with TRBD1. Germline-derived CDR1 and CDR2 are GTSNPN and SVGIG (reference sequence). V lost 7 bases to trimming and J lost 6 bases; unmatched junction nucleotides: 15. The CDR3 has 14 amino acids. The CDR3 DNA sequence: TGTGCCTTCGCCGGGACAGCCTCAATTAGCGAGCAGTACTTC. Protein product: CAFAGTASISEQYF.

Points on this clone: Other DNA sequences from this sample encode an identical CDR3 as well. The CDR3 nucleotides are TGTGCCTGCAATCGGGACAGGGGAACTGAAGCTTTCTTT. This translates into CACNRDRGTEAFF. The chain recombines TRBV6-6 with TRBJ1-1; 10 nucleotides match TRBD1. Trimming took 11 bases from V and 5 from J; bases not matched to a gene: 8. The CDR3 is made up of 13 amino acids. Germline CDR1 reads MNHNY; CDR2 reads SVGAGI (reference sequence).